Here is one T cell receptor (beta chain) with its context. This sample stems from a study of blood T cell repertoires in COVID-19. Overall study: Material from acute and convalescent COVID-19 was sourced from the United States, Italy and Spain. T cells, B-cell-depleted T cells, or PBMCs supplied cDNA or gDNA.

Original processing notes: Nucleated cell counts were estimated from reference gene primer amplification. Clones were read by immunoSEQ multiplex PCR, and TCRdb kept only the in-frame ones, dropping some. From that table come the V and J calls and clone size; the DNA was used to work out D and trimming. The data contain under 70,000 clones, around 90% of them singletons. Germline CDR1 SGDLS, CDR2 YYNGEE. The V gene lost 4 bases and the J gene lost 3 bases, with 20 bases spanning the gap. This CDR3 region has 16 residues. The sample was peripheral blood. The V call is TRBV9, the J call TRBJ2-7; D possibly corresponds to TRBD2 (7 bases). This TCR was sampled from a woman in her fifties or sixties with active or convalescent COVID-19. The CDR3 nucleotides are TGTGCCAGCAGCCCCGAGGGGGGGGGATTAGGCTACGAGCAGTACTTC. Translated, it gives CASSPEGGGLGYEQYF. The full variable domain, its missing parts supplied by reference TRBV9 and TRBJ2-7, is DSGVTQTPKHLITATGQRVTLRCSPRSGDLSVYWYQQSLDQGLQFLIQYYNGEERAKGNILERFSAQQFPDLHSELNLSSLELGDSALYFCASSPEGGGLGYEQYFGPGTRLTVT.